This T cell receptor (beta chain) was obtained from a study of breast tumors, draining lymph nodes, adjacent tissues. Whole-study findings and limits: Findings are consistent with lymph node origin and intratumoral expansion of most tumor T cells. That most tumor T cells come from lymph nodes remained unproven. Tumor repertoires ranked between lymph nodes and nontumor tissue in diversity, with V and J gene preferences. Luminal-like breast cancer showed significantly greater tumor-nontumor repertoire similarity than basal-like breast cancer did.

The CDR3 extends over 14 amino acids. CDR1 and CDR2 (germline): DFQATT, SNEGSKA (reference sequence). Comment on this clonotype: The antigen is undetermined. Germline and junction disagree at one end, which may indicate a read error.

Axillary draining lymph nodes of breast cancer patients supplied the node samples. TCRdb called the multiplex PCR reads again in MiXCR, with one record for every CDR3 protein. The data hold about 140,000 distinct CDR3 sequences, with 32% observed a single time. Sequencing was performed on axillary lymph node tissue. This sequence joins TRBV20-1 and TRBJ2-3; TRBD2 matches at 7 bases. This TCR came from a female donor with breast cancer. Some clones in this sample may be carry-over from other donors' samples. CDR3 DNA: TGCAGTGCTAGACGGGGGGATCGGGCGGATACGCGGCATTTT. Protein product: CSARRGDRADTRHF.